The T cell receptor (beta chain) under discussion was sequenced for a study of blood T cell repertoires in COVID-19. This clone showed up just a few times. The CDR3 consists of 12 residues. CDR1 and CDR2 (germline): SNHLY, FYNNEI. V dropped 8 bases and J dropped 3; count of bases not matched to a gene: 1. Source study methods: Nucleated cell counts were estimated from reference gene primer amplification. TCRdb's copy holds only in-frame clones and misses some; the assay was immunoSEQ multiplex PCR. Clone size and V and J calls were adopted from that table, with D and trimming inferred from the DNA. The sample includes some 80,000 clones, 81% of them seen just once.

Sequenced: peripheral blood. This receptor was identified in a man aged 80 or over with acute or convalescent COVID-19. The chain couples TRBV2 to TRBJ2-1; 7 bases match TRBD2. CDR3 residues: CASGRDYNEQFF. In DNA form, the CDR3 reads TGTGCCAGCGGGAGGGACTACAATGAGCAGTTCTTC.